The 22 T cell receptor beta chains below come from one sample, sequenced in a study of response to subunit inactivated influenza vaccine. MiXCR, applied by TCRdb to the RT-PCR reads, yields one record per CDR3 protein. The sample includes 500,000 to 700,000 distinct CDR3 sequences, roughly 23% of them seen just once. This sample also belongs to another study, concerning T cells expressing NK-cell markers. That report notes: cDNA encoding TCR beta was synthesized via 5'RACE template switching incorporating UMIs.

Sequenced material: CD4+ T cells sorted from PBMCs, taken about 12 days after vaccination. The receptors were sampled from a man aged 45-60 years who received an inactivated influenza vaccine.

CDR3 sequence reads: CASSPGLEWKQYF. The CDR3 DNA is TGTGCCAGCAGCCCGGGACTGGAGTGGAAGCAGTACTTC. The rearrangement uses TRBV7-2 and TRBJ2-7, with D possibly TRBD2 on 6 matching bases. Germline V lookup: CDR1 SGHTA, CDR2 FQGNSA. The V gene lost 5 bases and the J gene lost 8 bases, with 16 bases spanning the gap. The CDR3 contains 13 residues.

This clonotype was detected many times. This sequence joins TRBV4-1 and TRBJ1-2; tentative D call: TRBD1 (6 bases). This CDR3 is 14 amino acids long. Trimming cost V 4 bases and J 1 base, with 10 bases left between them. CDR1 is MGHRA and CDR2 is YSYEKL in the germline V gene. The CDR3 loop is CASSLGQLNYGYTF. In DNA, the CDR3 is TGCGCCAGCAGCCTCGGACAGCTTAACTATGGCTACACCTTC.

J is TRBJ1-2 and V is TRBV6-1; D not certain. Germline V gene data show CDR1 as MNHNS and CDR2 as SASEGT. The length of the CDR3 is 11 residues. Trimming stripped 0 bases from V and 10 bases from J, with 6 bases between. The CDR3 spells CASSEALTYTF. CDR3 bases: TGTGCCAGCAGTGAAGCGCTGACCTACACCTTC.

This clonotype was counted at least ten times. The rearrangement links TRBV12-3 or TRBV12-4 to TRBJ2-3, with a weak D call TRBD2 (6 bases). The CDR3 runs to 16 residues. The V and J ends lost 6 bases and 2 bases respectively, with 18 bases between them. The CDR3 DNA sequence: TGTGCCAGCAGACCCGCACCCGGGGGACCCACAGATACGCAGTATTTT. Amino acid sequence: CASRPAPGGPTDTQYF.

This clonotype was recorded a few times. The V gene is TRBV12-3 or TRBV12-4, the J gene TRBJ2-2; TRBD2 aligns across 7 bases. With V trimmed by 5 bases and J by 2 bases, 5 bases remained unmatched. The CDR3 covers 15 residues. The CDR3 region has the DNA TGTGCCAGCAGTCGGGGGGACCTTAACACCGGGGAGCTGTTTTTT. This translates into CASSRGDLNTGELFF.

This clonotype turned up a few times. The chain is built from TRBV7-9 and TRBJ2-7; 7 positions agree with TRBD2. CDR1 is SEHNR, CDR2 FQNEAQ, per germline (reference sequence). This CDR3 region has 15 residues. After removal of 3 bases from V and 3 bases from J, the junction contained 8 bases not matched to a gene. The CDR3 coding sequence is TGTGCCAGCAGCTTCCTAGGCTGGGGGGGCTACGAGCAGTACTTC. It yields the protein CASSFLGWGGYEQYF.

The chain carries TRBV20-1 and TRBJ2-7; 10 positions agree with TRBD1. Losses at the gene ends were 4 bases for V and 7 bases for J; bases not matched to a gene: 16. This CDR3 has 16 residues. From germline, CDR1 is DFQATT and CDR2 SNEGSKA (reference sequence). CDR3 sequence reads: CSATRQGALVSWEQYF. CDR3 DNA: TGCAGTGCTACCCGACAGGGGGCGCTCGTTTCCTGGGAGCAGTACTTC.

This clonotype was seen only a few times. The rearrangement links TRBV6-2 or TRBV6-3 to TRBJ1-5; D is unresolved. Trimming stripped 8 bases from V and 0 bases from J, with 8 bases between. The CDR3 has 13 residues. Germline CDR1 MNHEY, CDR2 SVGEGT. CDR3 loop: CASAFFSNQPQHF. The CDR3 DNA reads as TGTGCCAGCGCCTTCTTTAGCAATCAGCCCCAGCATTTT.

The chain links TRBV9 to TRBJ2-3; no reliable D call. Germline V gives CDR1 SGDLS, CDR2 YYNGEE. V dropped 0 bases and J dropped 4 bases, with 6 bases sitting between them. This CDR3 is 13 amino acids long. CDR3 residues: CASSVAPPDTQYF. In nucleotides, the CDR3 is TGTGCCAGCAGCGTAGCCCCCCCAGATACGCAGTATTTT.

There are many counts of this clonotype. The chain combines TRBV29-1 with TRBJ2-1; D is unresolved. Per germline, CDR1 SQVTM and CDR2 ANQGSEA. The ends were cut back, 1 base at V and 7 bases at J, with 11 bases in the middle. The CDR3 totals 13 residues. The CDR3 sequence: CSVEVSSRNEQFF. Written as DNA, the CDR3 is TGCAGCGTTGAAGTATCGTCCAGAAATGAGCAGTTCTTC.

This CDR3 is CASSQDLGRRSGELFF. CDR3 nucleotide sequence: TGTGCCAGCAGCCAAGATCTTGGGCGGAGGTCCGGGGAGCTGTTTTTT. This rearrangement joins TRBV4-2 to TRBJ2-2; TRBD2 might be the D (5 bases). Germline loops: CDR1 LGHNA, CDR2 YNFKEQ. The CDR3 is 16 amino acids. Trimming shortened V by 0 bases and J by 6 bases, and 14 bases separated the two germline ends.

A few counts support this clonotype. The rearrangement uses TRBV20-1 and TRBJ1-4; D not certain. This CDR3 comprises 13 residues. The V gene's germline CDR1 is DFQATT and CDR2 SNEGSKA (reference sequence). Between the trimmed V and J ends, which lost 1 base and 7 bases, there was a span of 10 bases. The CDR3 loop reads CSARVQLIEKLFF. For the CDR3, the DNA is TGCAGTGCTAGAGTACAGCTAATTGAAAAACTGTTTTTT.

This clonotype was counted only a few times. V is TRBV20-1 and J is TRBJ2-7; 9 nucleotides align to TRBD2. Per the germline V gene, CDR1 is DFQATT and CDR2 is SNEGSKA (reference sequence). V lost 1 base, J lost 3 bases, and 10 bases stayed unmatched. This CDR3 has 16 residues. CDR3 amino acids: CSARVESGLARYEQYF. The CDR3 DNA sequence: TGCAGTGCTAGAGTGGAGTCCGGACTAGCGCGCTACGAGCAGTACTTC.

The chain uses TRBV5-1 and TRBJ2-7, with TRBD2 identical over 9 bases. The junction had 12 bases not matched to a gene; V was cut back by 3 bases and J by 5 bases. This CDR3 region has 16 residues. Germline values: CDR1 SGHRS, CDR2 YFSETQ. CDR3 nucleotide sequence: TGCGCCAGCAGCTGGGGTAGCGGGAGCCCCGGGAACGAGCAGTACTTC. Translating gives CASSWGSGSPGNEQYF.

The chain uses TRBV10-3 and TRBJ2-7, with 9 nucleotides matching TRBD1. The germline V gene encodes CDR1 ENHRY and CDR2 SYGVKD. This CDR3 has 18 amino acids. V was pared by 5 bases and J by 0 bases, with 14 bases of the junction left unmatched. In DNA form, the CDR3 reads TGTGCCATCAGTTCCCGGGACAGGGTCCCCCCTTTCTCCTACGAGCAGTACTTC. This codes for CAISSRDRVPPFSYEQYF.

This clonotype was observed many times. V gene TRBV29-1 combines with J gene TRBJ2-3; the match to TRBD2 covers 7 bases. There are 16 residues in the CDR3. CDR1 and CDR2 from the germline V gene are SQVTM and ANQGSEA. V was pared by 5 bases and J by 3 bases, with 14 bases of the junction left unmatched. The CDR3 spells CSVLAPRTRGTDTQYF. The CDR3 DNA reads TGCAGCGTTTTAGCCCCCCGGACGCGGGGGACAGATACGCAGTATTTT.

Regarding this clonotype: A read error may produce the germline difference seen at one junction end. The chain joins TRBV19 to TRBJ1-1; 7 bases are a match to TRBD1. Germline V gene lookup returns CDR1 LNHDA and CDR2 SQIVND (reference sequence). The CDR3 contains 15 residues. The CDR3 bases are TGTGCCAGTAGAGAGGGGCCGACAGGGAACGCTGAAGCTTTCTTT. This translates into CASREGPTGNAEAFF.

V and J are TRBV19 and TRBJ2-3; 8 nucleotides line up with TRBD2. The V segment lost 3 bases and the J segment 0 bases; nucleotides outside the gene matches: 8. The germline CDR1 and CDR2 sequences are LNHDA and SQIVND (reference sequence). The CDR3 runs 17 residues. The CDR3 region has the DNA TGTGCCAGTAGTATCATCCAGCGGGAGTGGAGCACAGATACGCAGTATTTT. It encodes CASSIIQREWSTDTQYF.

The rearrangement joins TRBV27 to TRBJ1-1; TRBD1 agrees at 10 bases. The junction had 10 bases not matched to a gene; V was cut back by 5 bases and J by 4 bases. The CDR3 totals 16 residues. Germline V lookup: CDR1 MNHEY, CDR2 SMNVEV (reference sequence). The CDR3 here is CASSKGTGALGTEAFF. The CDR3 bases are TGTGCCAGCAGTAAGGGGACAGGGGCGCTGGGCACTGAAGCTTTCTTT.

The chain couples TRBV4-2 to TRBJ1-5; weak D call: TRBD1 (5 bases). V lost 1 base and J 9 bases, leaving 13 bases between the germline ends. Germline V gene lookup returns CDR1 LGHNA and CDR2 YNFKEQ. The CDR3 is 14 residues long. Here the CDR3 reads CASSQGGEGRPQHF. Here the CDR3 DNA reads TGTGCCAGCAGCCAAGGGGGGGAGGGCAGGCCCCAGCATTTT.

The table lists this clonotype with a few counts. The gene calls are TRBV7-9 and TRBJ2-5; D not certain. V was trimmed by 2 bases and J by 2 bases, leaving 15 bases between them. CDR3 length: 16 residues. Germline-derived CDR1 and CDR2 are SEHNR and FQNEAQ (reference sequence). The CDR3 loop is CASSLTSSHRQETQYF. DNA for the CDR3: TGTGCCAGCAGCTTAACGTCCAGCCACCGACAAGAGACCCAGTACTTC.

CDR3 loop: CASSQDMDRNEKLFF. As DNA, the CDR3 is TGTGCCAGCAGCCAAGATATGGACAGGAATGAAAAACTGTTTTTT. The V gene is TRBV4-2, the J gene TRBJ1-4; 7 nucleotides align to TRBD1. The CDR3 totals 15 residues. Per the germline V gene, CDR1 is LGHNA and CDR2 is YNFKEQ. V lost 0 bases, J lost 5 bases, and 3 bases stayed unmatched.